This TCR beta chain originates from a study of cytomegalovirus exposure and HLA in healthy donors. Whole-study context: The 110 million or so unique TCR beta sequences, from about 179 million T cells, were found by an earlier analysis. Whole-study findings and limits: Researchers had no immune exposure information except CMV serostatus available. According to the study, 160 or so TCR beta chains were cytomegalovirus-associated. A missense DCLRE1C variant was associated with V- and J-gene trimming of TCR beta chains in a later analysis, and an independent cohort replicated the association.

On this clone itself: The antigen is undetermined.

The PCR was carried out with 60 Vbeta primers and 13 Jbeta primers. Here immunoSEQ multiplex PCR was the method, and the copy in TCRdb shows in-frame clones only, minus some. Of about 140,000 clones listed, 80% are singletons. The V gene's germline CDR1 is SNHLY and CDR2 FYNNEI. The V and J ends lost 3 bases and 6 bases respectively, with 14 bases between them. The CDR3 has 14 amino acids. The material sequenced was PBMCs. The receptor's source is a man in his forties in good health and CMV-seropositive. The chain recombines TRBV2 with TRBJ1-1; D perhaps matches TRBD1 (6 bases). CDR3 loop: CASSEGDNRAEAFF. CDR3 nucleotide sequence: TGTGCCAGCAGTGAGGGGGACAATAGGGCTGAAGCTTTCTTT.